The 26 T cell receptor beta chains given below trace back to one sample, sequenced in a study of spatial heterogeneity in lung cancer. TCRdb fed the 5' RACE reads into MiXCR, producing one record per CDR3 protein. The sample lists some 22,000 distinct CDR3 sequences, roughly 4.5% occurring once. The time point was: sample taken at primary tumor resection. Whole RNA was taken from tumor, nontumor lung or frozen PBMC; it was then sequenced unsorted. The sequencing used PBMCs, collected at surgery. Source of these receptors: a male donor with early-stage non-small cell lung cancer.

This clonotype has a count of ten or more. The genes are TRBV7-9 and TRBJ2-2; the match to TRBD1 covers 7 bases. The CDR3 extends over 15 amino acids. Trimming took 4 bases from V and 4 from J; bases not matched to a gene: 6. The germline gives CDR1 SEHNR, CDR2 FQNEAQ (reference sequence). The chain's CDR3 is CASSSQQGPTGELFF. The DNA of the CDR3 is TGTGCCAGCAGCTCTCAACAGGGGCCCACCGGGGAGCTGTTTTTT.

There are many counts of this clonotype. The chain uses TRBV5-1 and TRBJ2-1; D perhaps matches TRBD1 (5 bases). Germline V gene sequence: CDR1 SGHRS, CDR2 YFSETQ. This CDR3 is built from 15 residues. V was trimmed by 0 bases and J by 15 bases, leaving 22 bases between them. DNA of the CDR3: TGCGCCAGCAGCTTGGTCCCGACAGCAAACAATAGGGGGTTCTTC. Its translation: CASSLVPTANNRGFF.

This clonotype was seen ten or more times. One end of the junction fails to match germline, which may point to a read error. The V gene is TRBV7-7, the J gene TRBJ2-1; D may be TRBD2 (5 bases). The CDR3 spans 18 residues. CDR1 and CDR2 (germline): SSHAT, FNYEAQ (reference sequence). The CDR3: CASSLASPGLSSYNEQFF. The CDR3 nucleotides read TGTGCTAGCAGCTTAGCGAGTCCCGGATTGAGCTCCTACAATGAGCAGTTCTTC.

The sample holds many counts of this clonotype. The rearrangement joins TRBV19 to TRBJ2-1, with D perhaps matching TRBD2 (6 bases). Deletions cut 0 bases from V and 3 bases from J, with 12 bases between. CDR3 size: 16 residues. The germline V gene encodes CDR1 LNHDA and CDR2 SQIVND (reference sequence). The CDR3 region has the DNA TGTGCCAGTAGTATAGATTTGGGGGGTTACTACAATGAGCAGTTCTTC. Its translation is CASSIDLGGYYNEQFF.

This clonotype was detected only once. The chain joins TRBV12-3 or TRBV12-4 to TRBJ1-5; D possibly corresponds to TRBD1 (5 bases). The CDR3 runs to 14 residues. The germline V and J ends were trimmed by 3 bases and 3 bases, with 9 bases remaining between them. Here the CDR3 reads CASSFAQDNQPQHF. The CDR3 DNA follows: TGTGCCAGCAGTTTCGCACAGGACAATCAGCCCCAGCATTTT.

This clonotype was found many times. The CDR3, as DNA: TGCAGTGCTATCGGTCTGCCGGGCGGGGATACGCAGTATTTT. Amino acids: CSAIGLPGGDTQYF. The chain combines TRBV20-1 with TRBJ2-3; a weak D match, TRBD2 (5 bases). CDR1 and CDR2 (germline): DFQATT, SNEGSKA (reference sequence). V dropped 4 bases and J dropped 6 bases, with 17 bases sitting between them. The CDR3 has 14 amino acids.

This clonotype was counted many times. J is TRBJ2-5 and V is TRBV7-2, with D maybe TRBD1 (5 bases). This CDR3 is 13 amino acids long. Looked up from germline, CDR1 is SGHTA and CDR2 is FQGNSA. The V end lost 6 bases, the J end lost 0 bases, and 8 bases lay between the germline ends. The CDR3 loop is CASSIRDQETQYF. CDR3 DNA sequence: TGTGCCAGCAGTATCAGGGACCAAGAGACCCAGTACTTC.

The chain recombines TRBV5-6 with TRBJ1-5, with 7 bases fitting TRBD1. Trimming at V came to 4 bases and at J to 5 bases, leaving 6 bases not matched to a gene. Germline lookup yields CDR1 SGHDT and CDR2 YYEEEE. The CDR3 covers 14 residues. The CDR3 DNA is TGTGCCAGCAGCGGGCGGACAGGCGATCAGCCCCAGCATTTT. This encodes CASSGRTGDQPQHF.

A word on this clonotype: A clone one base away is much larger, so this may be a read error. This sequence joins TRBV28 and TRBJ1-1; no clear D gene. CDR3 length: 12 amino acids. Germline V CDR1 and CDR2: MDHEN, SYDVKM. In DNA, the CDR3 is TGTGCCAGCAGCCCGGCTACAGCGGAAGTTTTCTTT. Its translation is CASSPATAEVFF.

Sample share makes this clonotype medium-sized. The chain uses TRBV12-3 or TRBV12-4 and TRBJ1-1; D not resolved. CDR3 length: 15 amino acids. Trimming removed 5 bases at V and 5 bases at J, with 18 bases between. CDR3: CASSARSGPITEAFF. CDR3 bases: TGTGCCAGCAGTGCTAGATCGGGCCCGATTACTGAAGCTTTCTTT.

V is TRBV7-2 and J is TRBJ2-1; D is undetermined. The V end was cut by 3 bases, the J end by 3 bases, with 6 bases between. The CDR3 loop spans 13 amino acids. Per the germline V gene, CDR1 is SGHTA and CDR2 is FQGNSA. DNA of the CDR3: TGTGCCAGCAGCTTGGCAGACTACAATGAGCAGTTCTTC. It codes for CASSLADYNEQFF.

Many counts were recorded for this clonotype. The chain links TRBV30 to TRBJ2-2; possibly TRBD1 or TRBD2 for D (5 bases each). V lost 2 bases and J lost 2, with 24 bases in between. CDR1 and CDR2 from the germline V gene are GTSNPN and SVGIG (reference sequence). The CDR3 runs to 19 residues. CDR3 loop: CAWSLFGALGTPNTGELFF. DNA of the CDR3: TGTGCCTGGAGTCTTTTTGGTGCCCTTGGGACCCCAAACACCGGGGAGCTGTTTTTT.

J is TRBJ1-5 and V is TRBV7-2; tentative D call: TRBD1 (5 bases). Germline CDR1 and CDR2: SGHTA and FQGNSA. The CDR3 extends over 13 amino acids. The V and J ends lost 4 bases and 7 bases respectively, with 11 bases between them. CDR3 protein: CASSSQGVQPQHF. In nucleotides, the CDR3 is TGTGCCAGCAGCTCTCAGGGCGTCCAGCCCCAGCATTTT. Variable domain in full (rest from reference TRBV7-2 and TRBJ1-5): GAGVSQSPSNKVTEKGKDVELRCDPISGHTALYWYRQSLGQGLEFLIYFQGNSAPDKSGLPSDRFSAERTGGSVSTLTIQRTQQEDSAVYLCASSSQGVQPQHFGDGTRLSIL.

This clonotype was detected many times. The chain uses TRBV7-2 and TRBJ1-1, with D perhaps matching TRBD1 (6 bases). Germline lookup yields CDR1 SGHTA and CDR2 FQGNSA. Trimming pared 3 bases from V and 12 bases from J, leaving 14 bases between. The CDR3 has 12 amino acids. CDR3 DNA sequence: TGTGCCAGCAGCTTCAGGGGTTCCGTTCCTTTCTTT. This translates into CASSFRGSVPFF.

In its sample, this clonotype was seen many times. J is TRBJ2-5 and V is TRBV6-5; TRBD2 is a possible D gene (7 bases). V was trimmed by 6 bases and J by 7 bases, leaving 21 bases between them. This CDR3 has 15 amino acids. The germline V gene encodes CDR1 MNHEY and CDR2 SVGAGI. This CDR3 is CASSNGGGGRGTQYF. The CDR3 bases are TGTGCCAGCAGCAACGGAGGGGGGGGCCGGGGGACCCAGTACTTC.

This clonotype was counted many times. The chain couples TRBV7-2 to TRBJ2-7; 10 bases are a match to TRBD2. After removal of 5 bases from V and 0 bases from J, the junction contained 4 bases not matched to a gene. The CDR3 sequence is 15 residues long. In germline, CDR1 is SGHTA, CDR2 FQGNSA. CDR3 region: CASSLASGSSYEQYF. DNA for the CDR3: TGTGCCAGCAGCCTGGCTAGCGGGAGCTCCTACGAGCAGTACTTC.

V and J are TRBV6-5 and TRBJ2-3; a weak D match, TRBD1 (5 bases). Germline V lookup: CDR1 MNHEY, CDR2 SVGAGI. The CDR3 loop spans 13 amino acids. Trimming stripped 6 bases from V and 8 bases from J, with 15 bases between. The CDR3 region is CASSPRQFLTQYF. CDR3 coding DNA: TGTGCCAGCAGCCCCCGACAGTTTCTTACGCAGTATTTT.

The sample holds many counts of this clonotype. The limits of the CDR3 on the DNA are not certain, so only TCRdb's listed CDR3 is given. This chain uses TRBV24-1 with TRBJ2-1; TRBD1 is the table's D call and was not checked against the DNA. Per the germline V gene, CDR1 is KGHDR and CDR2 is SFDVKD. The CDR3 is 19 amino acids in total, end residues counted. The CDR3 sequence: CATLYFCATSDLWGNEQFF.

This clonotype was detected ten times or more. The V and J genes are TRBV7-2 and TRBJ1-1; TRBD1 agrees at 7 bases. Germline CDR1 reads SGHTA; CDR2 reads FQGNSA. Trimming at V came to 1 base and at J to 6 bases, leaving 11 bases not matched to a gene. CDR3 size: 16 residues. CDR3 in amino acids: CASSLDRTGLGAEAFF. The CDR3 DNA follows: TGTGCCAGCAGCTTAGACCGGACAGGACTGGGGGCTGAAGCTTTCTTT. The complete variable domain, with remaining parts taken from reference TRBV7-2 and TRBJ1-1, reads GAGVSQSPSNKVTEKGKDVELRCDPISGHTALYWYRQSLGQGLEFLIYFQGNSAPDKSGLPSDRFSAERTGGSVSTLTIQRTQQEDSAVYLCASSLDRTGLGAEAFFGQGTRLTVV.

The chain's CDR3 is CASRGHSRTSNQPQHF. CDR3 sequence (DNA): TGTGCCAGCAGGGGACATTCGCGTACTAGCAATCAGCCCCAGCATTTT. The rearrangement links TRBV6-1 to TRBJ1-5; D may be TRBD1 (6 bases). V gave up 6 bases and J gave up 0 bases, with 15 bases separating them. Germline values: CDR1 MNHNS, CDR2 SASEGT. The CDR3 runs to 16 residues.

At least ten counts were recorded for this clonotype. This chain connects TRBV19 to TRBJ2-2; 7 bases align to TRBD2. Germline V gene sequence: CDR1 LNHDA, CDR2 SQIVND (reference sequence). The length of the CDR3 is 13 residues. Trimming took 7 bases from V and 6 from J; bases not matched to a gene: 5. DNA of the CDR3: TGTGCCAGTAATCTCGGGGGGTCCGGGGAGCTGTTTTTT. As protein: CASNLGGSGELFF.

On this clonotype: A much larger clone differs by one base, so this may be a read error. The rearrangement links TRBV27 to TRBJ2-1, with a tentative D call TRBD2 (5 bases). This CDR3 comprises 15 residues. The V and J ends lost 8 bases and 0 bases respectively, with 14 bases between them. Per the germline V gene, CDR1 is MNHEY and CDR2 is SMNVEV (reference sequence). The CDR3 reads CASGYSGSSYNEQFF. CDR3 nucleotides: TGTGCCAGCGGTTACAGCGGTAGCTCCTACAATGAGCAGTTCTTC.

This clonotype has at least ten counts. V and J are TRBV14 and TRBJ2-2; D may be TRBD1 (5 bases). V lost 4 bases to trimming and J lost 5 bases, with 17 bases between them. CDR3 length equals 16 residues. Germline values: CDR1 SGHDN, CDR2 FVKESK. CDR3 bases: TGTGCCAGCAGCCTGAGGCAGGGCGGCGTAACCGGGGAGCTGTTTTTT. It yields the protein CASSLRQGGVTGELFF.

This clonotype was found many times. As DNA, the CDR3 is TGCAGTGCTAGAGGGGAGGGACACCTTACCTATGGCTACACCTTC. This sequence encodes CSARGEGHLTYGYTF. The chain couples TRBV20-1 to TRBJ1-2; possible D gene TRBD1, 6 bases. This CDR3 spans 15 amino acids. Looked up from germline, CDR1 is DFQATT and CDR2 is SNEGSKA (reference sequence). Trimming pared 1 base from V and 4 bases from J, leaving 16 bases between.

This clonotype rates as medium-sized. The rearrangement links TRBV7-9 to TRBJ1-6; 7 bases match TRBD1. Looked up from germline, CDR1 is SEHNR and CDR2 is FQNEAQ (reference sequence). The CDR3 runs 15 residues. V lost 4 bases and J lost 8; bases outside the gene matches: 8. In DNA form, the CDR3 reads TGTGCCAGCAGCTCAACAGGGGCGGGGGATTCACCCCTCCACTTT. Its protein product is CASSSTGAGDSPLHF.

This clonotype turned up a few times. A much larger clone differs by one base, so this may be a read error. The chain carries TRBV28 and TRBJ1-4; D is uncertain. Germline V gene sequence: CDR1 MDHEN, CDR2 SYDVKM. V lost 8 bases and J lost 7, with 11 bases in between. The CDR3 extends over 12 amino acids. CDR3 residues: CASAWLGEKLFF. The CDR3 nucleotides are TGTGCCAGCGCTTGGCTGGGTGAAAAACTGTTTTTT.